This is a list of T cell receptor beta chains from one sample in a study of CD8+CD57+ T cells in acquired aplastic anemia. TCRdb independently ran MiXCR on the reads; one entry per CDR3 protein. This sample has some 170,000 distinct CDR3 sequences; roughly 48% occur once, and the top ten carry around 1.1%. The specimen sequenced was sorted CD4+, CD8+, or CD8+CD57+ T cells (not recorded which) from PBMCs. The receptors derive from a human donor with aplastic anemia. Each CDR3 is given with its conserved first and last residue. D genes are given only for firm matches. Only some rows state a clone size, as once, few, many or a class for expanded clones.

v_gene	abundance	j_gene	d_gene	CDR3aa	CDR3nt
TRBV9	once	TRBJ2-2	.	CASSVVGKAGELFF	TGTGCCAGCAGCGTAGTGGGCAAAGCCGGGGAGCTGTTTTTT
TRBV2	.	TRBJ1-5	.	CASSGFENQPQHF	TGTGCCAGCAGTGGTTTCGAGAATCAGCCCCAGCATTTT
TRBV11-2	.	TRBJ2-1	TRBD2	CASSSRSGGVSNEQFF	TGTGCCAGCAGCTCCCGGAGTGGGGGGGTGAGCAATGAGCAGTTCTTC
TRBV19	few	TRBJ2-7	.	CASSMRDLREQYF	TGTGCCAGTAGTATGAGGGACCTGCGGGAGCAGTACTTC
TRBV2	many	TRBJ1-2	.	CASSREGPGRGYTF	TGTGCCAGCAGTCGGGAGGGCCCGGGAAGGGGCTACACCTTC
TRBV7-2	once	TRBJ2-7	.	CASSFADGSYEQYF	TGTGCCAGCAGCTTCGCTGACGGGTCCTACGAGCAGTACTTC
TRBV24-1	.	TRBJ2-3	.	CATSDGLSTDTQYF	TGTGCCACCAGTGACGGGTTAAGCACAGATACGCAGTATTTT
TRBV11-2	.	TRBJ2-1	TRBD2	CASSLTSGPYNEQFF	TGTGCCAGCAGCTTAACTAGCGGGCCTTACAATGAGCAGTTCTTC
TRBV2	few	TRBJ2-4	TRBD1	CASIDRGQGIQYF	TGTGCCAGCATCGACAGGGGGCAAGGCATTCAGTACTTC
TRBV19	few	TRBJ2-7	.	CASSQSRGYEQYF	TGTGCCAGTAGCCAAAGTAGGGGCTACGAGCAGTACTTC
TRBV20-1	.	TRBJ2-5	TRBD1	CSGQGDETQYF	TGCAGTGGACAGGGAGACGAGACCCAGTACTTC
TRBV10-3	.	TRBJ1-4	.	CAIMAENEKLFF	TGTGCCATCATGGCAGAGAATGAAAAACTGTTTTTT
TRBV4-3	.	TRBJ2-1	TRBD2	CASSQDPAGAVDEQFF	TGCGCCAGCAGCCAAGATCCAGCGGGAGCTGTCGATGAGCAGTTCTTC
TRBV19	.	TRBJ1-5	.	CASSGAVNQPQHF	TGTGCCAGTAGTGGGGCCGTTAATCAGCCCCAGCATTTT
TRBV11-2	.	TRBJ1-3	.	CASSPIRHVSGGNTIYF	TGTGCCAGCAGCCCCATTCGGCACGTGTCTGGAGGAAACACCATATATTTT
TRBV15	few	TRBJ1-6	TRBD1	CATSREDRVYSPLHF	TGTGCCACCAGCAGAGAGGACAGGGTTTATTCACCCCTCCACTTT
TRBV18	few	TRBJ2-1	TRBD1	CASSRDRGDEQFF	TGTGCCAGCTCACGGGACAGGGGGGATGAGCAGTTCTTC
TRBV10-3	few	TRBJ1-6	TRBD1	CATKTGQGSFRNSPLHF	TGTGCCACCAAAACGGGACAGGGATCTTTCAGAAACTCACCCCTCCACTTT
TRBV6-2/TRBV6-3	many	TRBJ2-7	.	CASSYLEGSYEQYF	TGTGCCAGCAGTTACTTGGAGGGCTCCTACGAGCAGTACTTC
TRBV12-3/TRBV12-4	many	TRBJ1-6	.	CASSLGRPLHF	TGTGCCAGCAGTTTGGGTAGGCCCCTCCACTTT
TRBV29-1	many	TRBJ2-1	.	CSANGWDNPSGEQFF	TGCAGCGCGAACGGTTGGGACAACCCAAGCGGTGAGCAGTTCTTC
TRBV7-9	many	TRBJ1-4	.	CASSFLTGNPNEKLFF	TGTGCCAGCAGCTTCTTAACAGGGAATCCGAATGAAAAACTGTTTTTT
TRBV12-3/TRBV12-4	.	TRBJ2-1	TRBD1	CASTFRQGIYNEQFF	TGTGCCAGCACCTTTCGACAGGGTATCTACAATGAGCAGTTCTTC
TRBV11-2	many	TRBJ1-3	.	CASSSSRSGNTIYF	TGTGCCAGCAGCAGCAGCCGCTCTGGAAACACCATATATTTT
TRBV3-1	.	TRBJ1-1	.	CASSPRTGDTEAFF	TGTGCCAGCAGCCCCCGCACGGGGGACACTGAAGCTTTCTTT
TRBV7-2	many	TRBJ2-2	.	CASSFNGNTGELFF	TGTGCCAGCAGCTTTAACGGAAACACCGGGGAGCTGTTTTTT
TRBV20-1	.	TRBJ2-5	.	CSAETVWGSETQYF	TGCAGTGCCGAAACGGTATGGGGTAGCGAGACCCAGTACTTC
TRBV15	.	TRBJ1-6	TRBD1	CATSRGTGSENSPLHF	TGTGCCACCAGCAGAGGGACAGGGTCGGAGAATTCACCCCTCCACTTT
TRBV12-3/TRBV12-4	many	TRBJ1-5	.	CASRLGNQPQHF	TGTGCCAGCAGGTTGGGGAATCAGCCCCAGCATTTT
TRBV4-1	many	TRBJ1-5	.	CASSQENRVRDQPQHF	TGCGCCAGCAGCCAAGAAAACAGGGTGAGGGATCAGCCCCAGCATTTT
TRBV15	.	TRBJ1-4	.	CATSRDRELGEKLFF	TGTGCCACCAGCAGAGATCGGGAATTGGGCGAAAAACTGTTTTTT
TRBV5-1	many	TRBJ2-7	.	CASSSGAGISTVQYF	TGCGCCAGCAGCTCGGGCGCAGGGATATCAACGGTGCAGTACTTC
TRBV10-3	.	TRBJ1-6	.	CAIRPGGIGSFNSPLHF	TGTGCCATCAGACCCGGGGGGATAGGGTCCTTTAATTCACCCCTCCACTTT
TRBV20-1	many	TRBJ2-5	.	CSARLGGGETQYF	TGCAGTGCTAGATTGGGGGGAGGAGAGACCCAGTACTTC
TRBV12-3/TRBV12-4	many	TRBJ2-1	TRBD2	CASMERGGGNEQFF	TGTGCCAGCATGGAGCGGGGAGGTGGGAATGAGCAGTTCTTC
TRBV7-6	.	TRBJ2-1	TRBD2	CASSLGAGGQVEQFF	TGTGCCAGCAGCTTAGGAGCGGGGGGGCAGGTTGAGCAGTTCTTC
TRBV5-1	many	TRBJ2-3	TRBD2	CASSLARGGDTQYF	TGCGCCAGCAGCTTGGCGCGGGGGGGAGATACGCAGTATTTT
TRBV7-9	many	TRBJ2-7	TRBD1	CASSLGGDRGREQYF	TGTGCCAGCAGCTTAGGAGGGGACAGGGGGCGCGAGCAGTACTTC
TRBV2	many	TRBJ2-7	.	CASSEYTFSYEQYF	TGTGCCAGCAGTGAATACACCTTTAGCTACGAGCAGTACTTC
TRBV5-1	many	TRBJ2-1	.	CASSLDGLEYEQFF	TGCGCCAGCAGCTTGGACGGACTGGAGTATGAGCAGTTCTTC
TRBV2	few	TRBJ2-1	.	CASQRGWDARTEQFF	TGTGCCAGCCAGAGAGGATGGGACGCTAGGACTGAGCAGTTCTTC
TRBV24-1	.	TRBJ2-5	.	CAAGGQETQYF	TGTGCCGCCGGGGGCCAAGAGACCCAGTACTTC
TRBV14	.	TRBJ1-3	TRBD1	CASSQIQGPYSGNTIYF	TGTGCCAGCAGCCAAATACAGGGGCCATACTCTGGAAACACCATATATTTT
TRBV7-2	many	TRBJ2-1	.	CASSLRASDEQFF	TGTGCCAGCAGCTTACGGGCCTCTGATGAGCAGTTCTTC
TRBV24-1	.	TRBJ1-1	.	CATSDSGYEAFF	TGTGCCACCAGTGACTCAGGGTACGAAGCTTTCTTT
TRBV5-1	.	TRBJ1-1	TRBD1	CASRSGQGATEAFF	TGCGCCAGCAGATCTGGACAGGGGGCGACTGAAGCTTTCTTT
TRBV24-1	.	TRBJ2-1	TRBD2	CATSSGARSHNEQFF	TGTGCCACCAGTAGCGGGGCCCGCTCCCACAATGAACAGTTCTTC
TRBV7-8	.	TRBJ1-5	.	CASSLAHQPQHF	TGTGCCAGCAGCTTAGCTCATCAGCCCCAGCATTTT
TRBV29-1	many	TRBJ2-3	.	CSVGEGPTDTQYF	TGCAGCGTTGGTGAGGGCCCCACAGATACGCAGTATTTT
TRBV24-1	.	TRBJ1-4	.	CATSDESEKLFF	TGTGCCACCAGTGATGAGTCTGAAAAACTGTTTTTT
TRBV10-3	.	TRBJ2-2	TRBD1	CASSPRGQGTGTGELFF	TGTGCCAGCAGCCCGAGGGGACAGGGGACCGGCACCGGGGAGCTGTTTTTT
TRBV11-2	few	TRBJ1-1	.	CASSYERQWGTEAFF	TGTGCCAGCAGCTATGAGAGACAATGGGGTACTGAAGCTTTCTTT
TRBV6-1	.	TRBJ2-7	.	CASSERAGIEQYF	TGTGCCAGCAGTGAGCGCGCAGGGATCGAGCAGTACTTC
TRBV7-2	.	TRBJ1-5	.	CASSTNSNQPQHF	TGTGCCAGCAGCACAAATAGCAATCAGCCCCAGCATTTT
TRBV2	.	TRBJ2-5	.	CASSERETQYF	TGTGCCAGCAGTGAACGCGAGACCCAGTACTTC
TRBV9	many	TRBJ2-3	.	CASSVGVQVTDTQYF	TGTGCCAGCAGCGTAGGAGTACAGGTCACAGATACGCAGTATTTT
TRBV9	many	TRBJ1-6	.	CASNAPNSPLHF	TGTGCCAGCAACGCTCCGAATTCACCCCTCCACTTT
TRBV25-1	.	TRBJ1-5	TRBD1	CASSFQGASDQPQHF	TGTGCCAGCAGTTTTCAGGGGGCGTCGGATCAGCCCCAGCATTTT
TRBV6-1	few	TRBJ1-1	.	CASSFRPGGNTEAFF	TGTGCCAGCAGCTTCCGCCCGGGGGGGAACACTGAAGCTTTCTTT